The TCR beta chain under discussion was sequenced for a study of blood T cell repertoires in COVID-19. Study background: COVID-19 samples, acute and convalescent, were from the United States, Italy and Spain. PBMCs, B-cell-depleted T cells, or T cells were the source of the cDNA or gDNA that made up the material.

Per the authors' pipeline: Amplification of reference gene primers was used by the study to estimate nucleated cell counts. The assay was immunoSEQ multiplex PCR, and TCRdb's table has in-frame clones only and misses some. Clonal size and the V and J genes are those of that table, whereas D and trimming came from the DNA. This repertoire shows approximately 480,000 clones, about 91% found once; its top ten account for roughly 0.92%. The CDR3 consists of 15 residues. Between the trimmed V and J ends, which lost 4 bases and 3 bases, there was a span of 16 bases. Germline V gene lookup returns CDR1 MGHRA and CDR2 YSYEKL. Seattle-derived patients entered the study during active infection and were followed longitudinally.

The TCR was taken from a man aged 18 to 30 with COVID-19, enrolled during active disease. Specimen: peripheral blood. The rearrangement uses TRBV4-1 and TRBJ2-7; the D gene is possibly TRBD2 (6 bases). CDR3 sequence: CASSPPGLASYEQYF. As DNA, the CDR3 is TGCGCCAGCAGCCCACCGGGACTCGCGAGCTACGAGCAGTACTTC.